Described below is a single T cell receptor beta chain sequence and its context. This record belongs to a study of cytomegalovirus exposure and HLA in healthy donors. V was shortened by 0 bases and J by 3 bases, with 11 bases between the two germline ends. The CDR3 is made up of 15 amino acids. Germline values: CDR1 MGHRA, CDR2 YSYEKL. The data were produced by immunoSEQ multiplex PCR, yet TCRdb's version contains in-frame clones alone and is incomplete. The profile shows 120,000 to 150,000 clones, roughly 87% of them singletons. The rearrangement joins TRBV4-1 to TRBJ1-2, with D possibly matching TRBD1 (5 bases). The origin of this receptor is a man aged 18 to 29 in good health and CMV-seropositive. The material sequenced was PBMCs. The CDR3 sequence is CASSQERQNDYGYTF. The DNA for the CDR3 is TGCGCCAGCAGCCAAGAGAGACAGAACGACTATGGCTACACCTTC.